This entry lists 26 T cell receptor beta chains sequenced from one sample in a study of human T cells and chemical hapten exposure. This sample's time point: pre-sensitization, week 0. Treatment of the sample: therapeutic diphenylcyclopropenone sensitization with weekly scalp DPC. Using its own MiXCR run on the RACE reads, TCRdb lists one record per CDR3 protein. The repertoire consists of roughly 100,000 distinct CDR3 sequences, with around 10% occurring once and the leading ten covering 1.5% to 2%. The sample in question was whole blood, obtained in connection with sensitization to the hapten diphenylcyclopropenone (DPC). These receptors all stem from a woman aged 50 to 60 with alopecia areata. Some clones in this sample may be carry-over from other donors' samples.

This chain joins TRBV6-2 or TRBV6-3 and TRBJ2-2; tentative D call: TRBD1 (6 bases). Germline V gives CDR1 MNHEY, CDR2 SVGEGT. The CDR3 has 13 amino acids. V was pared by 8 bases and J by 4 bases, with 11 bases between. CDR3 nucleotide sequence: TGTGCCAGCCTACAGGGAAGCACCGGGGAGCTGTTTTTT. Protein product: CASLQGSTGELFF.

Concerning this clonotype itself: At one boundary the junction diverges from the germline segment, which might be a read error. This chain connects TRBV10-2 to TRBJ1-1; no clear D. The CDR3 spans 14 residues. Germline CDR1 and CDR2: WSHSY and SAAADI. This chain's CDR3 is CASSGQYSNTEAFF. For the CDR3, the DNA is TGCGCCAGTAGTGGGCAGTACTCAAACACTGAAGCTTTCTTT.

This clonotype was seen repeatedly, ten times or more. The chain links TRBV7-4 to TRBJ2-1; TRBD2 might be the D (6 bases). The CDR3 spans 19 residues. CDR1 and CDR2 from the germline V gene are SGHVT and SQSDAQ. V was cut by 5 bases and J by 3 bases, with 26 bases left in between. The CDR3 DNA follows: TGTGCCAGCAGCACGGAGACTCGGGAGTGTTCCCTCGGCTACAATGAGCAGTTCTTC. Translated, it gives CASSTETRECSLGYNEQFF. The full variable domain, with the rest looked up from reference TRBV7-4 and TRBJ2-1, is GAGVSQSPRYKVAKRGRDVALRCDSISGHVTLYWYRQTLGQGSEVLTYSQSDAQRDKSGRPSGRFSAERPERSVSTLKIQRTEQGDSAVYLCASSTETRECSLGYNEQFFGPGTRLTVL.

This clonotype was detected many times. The chain carries TRBV29-1 and TRBJ2-1; no reliable D call. The germline gives CDR1 SQVTM, CDR2 ANQGSEA. Trimming left V 3 bases short and J 6 bases short, with 12 bases between. The length of the CDR3 is 13 residues. The DNA for the CDR3 is TGCAGCGTTGATCGCACTGAAGGCAATGAGCAGTTCTTC. Amino acids: CSVDRTEGNEQFF.

J is TRBJ2-2 and V is TRBV6-5; a possible D gene is TRBD1 (5 bases). The CDR3 length is 16 residues. CDR1 is MNHEY, CDR2 SVGAGI, per germline. Trimming stripped 7 bases from V and 2 bases from J, with 17 bases between. CDR3 nucleotide sequence: TGTGCCAGCATCCCCGCCGGAAGGGGAAACACCGGGGAGCTGTTTTTT. Its translation: CASIPAGRGNTGELFF.

In its sample, this clonotype was seen a few times. CDR3 DNA: TGTGCCAGCAGTCCCCGATGGGGCCTGAGCTCCTACGAGCAGTACTTC. The encoded protein is CASSPRWGLSSYEQYF. The V call is TRBV12-3 or TRBV12-4, the J call TRBJ2-7; D is perhaps TRBD1 (5 bases). This CDR3 has 16 residues. Between the trimmed V and J ends, which lost 5 bases and 0 bases, there was a span of 17 bases.

The chain uses TRBV28 and TRBJ2-3; the match to TRBD2 covers 8 bases. Trimming took 6 bases from V and 2 from J; bases not matched to a gene: 7. The CDR3 is 15 amino acids. CDR1 and CDR2 from the germline V gene are MDHEN and SYDVKM. CDR3 DNA: TGTGCCAGCAGAGGGCGGGGGGCCAACACAGATACGCAGTATTTT. Protein product: CASRGRGANTDTQYF.

This clonotype was counted at least ten times. This chain uses TRBV4-1 with TRBJ1-3; D is unclear. This CDR3 is built from 21 residues. Germline V gives CDR1 MGHRA, CDR2 YSYEKL. V gave up 2 bases and J gave up 0 bases, with 26 bases separating them. In nucleotides, the CDR3 is TGCGCCAGCAGCCAACCTGCGCTACGGGGTAAGGCCGGCTCCTCTGGAAACACCATATATTTT. The encoded protein is CASSQPALRGKAGSSGNTIYF.

This clonotype was seen a few times. V gene TRBV11-3 combines with J gene TRBJ2-1, with a tentative D call TRBD2 (6 bases). Deletions cut 1 base from V and 7 bases from J, with 11 bases between. In germline, CDR1 is SGHNT, CDR2 YENEEA. This CDR3 region has 14 residues. In nucleotides, the CDR3 is TGTGCCAGCAGCTTAGGCGGGACGCGGAATGAGCAGTTCTTC. Its translation is CASSLGGTRNEQFF.

A few counts support this clonotype. V usage is TRBV25-1 and J usage is TRBJ1-1; D unclear. The CDR3 spans 12 residues. CDR1 MGHDK and CDR2 SYGVNS come from the germline V gene. V lost 1 base to trimming and J lost 3 bases, with 3 bases between them. CDR3 DNA: TGTGCCAGCAGTGAATGGGACACTGAAGCTTTCTTT. Translating gives CASSEWDTEAFF.

This clonotype came up a few times. The V gene is TRBV2, the J gene TRBJ2-7; D gene unclear. This CDR3 has 12 residues. Trimming removed 10 bases at V and 2 bases at J, with 12 bases between. CDR1 is SNHLY and CDR2 is FYNNEI in the germline V gene. As DNA, the CDR3 is TGTGCCACATCTAAGGAGACCTACGAGCAGTACTTC. The encoded protein is CATSKETYEQYF.

There are a few counts of this clonotype. The CDR3 loop reads CASSFRGAGEQFF. The CDR3 bases are TGTGCCAGCAGCTTCAGGGGAGCCGGGGAGCAGTTCTTC. The chain uses TRBV7-8 and TRBJ2-1, with D possibly being TRBD1 (6 bases). The CDR3 has 13 amino acids. V lost 3 bases and J lost 10, with 13 bases in between. Germline lookup yields CDR1 SGHVS and CDR2 FQNEAQ.

The rearrangement joins TRBV5-1 to TRBJ2-3; D is tentatively TRBD1 or TRBD2 (5 bases each). Germline-derived CDR1 and CDR2 are SGHRS and YFSETQ. Trimming pared 3 bases from V and 3 bases from J, leaving 11 bases between. CDR3 size: 14 residues. CDR3 amino acids: CASSWGTSTDTQYF. DNA for the CDR3: TGCGCCAGCAGCTGGGGGACCTCTACAGATACGCAGTATTTT.

In regard to this clonotype: At one end, the junction sequence differs from germline, possibly due to a read error. The J gene is TRBJ1-5, the V gene TRBV24-1, with 8 positions matching TRBD1. This CDR3 is built from 15 residues. Per the germline V gene, CDR1 is KGHDR and CDR2 is SFDVKD. The CDR3 DNA follows: TGTGTCACCAGTGACCGGACAGGGCCGGGACAGCCCCAGCATTTT. This translates into CVTSDRTGPGQPQHF.

This clonotype was seen more than once but under ten times. The chain uses TRBV21-1 and TRBJ2-3. TRBV21-1 is flagged as a pseudogene. The CDR3 length is 13 residues. The CDR3 region has the DNA TGTGCCAGCAGCTCGGAGACCCCAGATACGCAGTATTTT. Translating it yields CASSSETPDTQYF.

This clonotype was seen more than once but under ten times. The V and J genes are TRBV29-1 and TRBJ1-1; D not resolved. The CDR3 is 14 residues long. From germline, CDR1 is SQVTM and CDR2 ANQGSEA. V was pared by 1 base and J by 6 bases, with 15 bases between. The CDR3 reads CSVEAQAGVAEAFF. The CDR3 bases are TGCAGCGTTGAAGCCCAGGCGGGAGTAGCTGAAGCTTTCTTT.

The chain carries TRBV27 and TRBJ1-6; D ambiguous. V was shortened by 3 bases and J by 6 bases, with 12 bases between the two germline ends. The length of the CDR3 is 15 residues. CDR1 is MNHEY, CDR2 SMNVEV, per germline (reference sequence). As DNA, the CDR3 is TGTGCCAGCAGTTTCCAGGCCGCGCCTAATTCACCCCTCCACTTT. Protein sequence: CASSFQAAPNSPLHF.

The chain couples TRBV28 to TRBJ1-6; D call uncertain. V lost 7 bases, J lost 8 bases, and 12 bases lay in between. CDR3 length: 13 amino acids. The germline CDR1 and CDR2 sequences are MDHEN and SYDVKM. The DNA of the CDR3 is TGTGCCAGCACGGCGGGTGAATATTCACCCCTCCACTTT. This translates into CASTAGEYSPLHF.

The chain employs TRBV29-1 and TRBJ2-4; 8 nucleotides match TRBD1. The CDR3 extends over 17 amino acids. J lost 0 bases, V lost 7 bases, and 14 bases had no gene match. The germline V gene encodes CDR1 SQVTM and CDR2 ANQGSEA. The CDR3 DNA reads TGCAGCGCTAGCCAGGGGGCCGTTGGGTTAGCCAAAAACATTCAGTACTTC. It yields the protein CSASQGAVGLAKNIQYF. The full variable domain, with the rest looked up from reference TRBV29-1 and TRBJ2-4, is SAVISQKPSRDICQRGTSLTIQCQVDSQVTMMFWYRQQPGQSLTLIATANQGSEATYESGFVIDKFPISRPNLTFSTLTVSNMSPEDSSIYLCSASQGAVGLAKNIQYFGAGTRLSVL.

The chain carries TRBV29-1 and TRBJ2-5; the match to TRBD1 covers 7 bases. CDR1 SQVTM and CDR2 ANQGSEA come from the germline V gene. The CDR3 is made up of 13 amino acids. The CDR3 nucleotides read TGCAGGAAACAGGGACAGCGAGGCGAGACCCAGTACTTC. Protein: CRKQGQRGETQYF.

This clonotype occurred a few times. J is TRBJ2-5 and V is TRBV27; 9 bases are a match to TRBD1. The trim removed 5 bases at V and 5 bases at J, leaving 9 bases unmatched. This CDR3 contains 15 residues. CDR1 is MNHEY and CDR2 is SMNVEV in the germline V gene (reference sequence). The CDR3 DNA follows: TGTGCCAGCAGTCCCCGGGACAGGGAATGGGAGACCCAGTACTTC. Residues: CASSPRDREWETQYF.

This clonotype has a handful of counts. The V call is TRBV5-1, the J call TRBJ2-3; 11 bases match TRBD2. V gave up 4 bases and J gave up 5 bases; unmatched junction bases: 9. The CDR3 covers 16 residues. Germline V lookup: CDR1 SGHRS, CDR2 YFSETQ. This CDR3 reads CASSVLLAGAEDTQYF. CDR3 sequence (DNA): TGCGCCAGCAGCGTGCTACTAGCGGGGGCGGAAGATACGCAGTATTTT.

The rearrangement uses TRBV18 and TRBJ2-1, with 9 bases that match TRBD2. V shed 3 bases, J shed 6 bases, and the junction held 3 bases outside the gene matches. CDR1 is KGHSH, CDR2 LQKENI, per germline. This CDR3 has 14 residues. The DNA for the CDR3 is TGTGCCAGCTCACCGACTAGCGGTCTCAATGAGCAGTTCTTC. It codes for CASSPTSGLNEQFF.

This rearrangement joins TRBV4-1 to TRBJ2-7; D is possibly TRBD1 (6 bases). This CDR3 has 14 residues. Germline V CDR1 and CDR2: MGHRA, YSYEKL. With 2 bases removed from V and 5 bases from J, the gap between germline ends came to 13 bases. The CDR3 sequence is CASSQSQGTHEQYF. The DNA for the CDR3 is TGCGCCAGCAGCCAAAGTCAGGGGACCCACGAGCAGTACTTC.

The chain uses TRBV7-2 and TRBJ2-3; no definite D call. V lost 1 base and J lost 2, with 4 bases in between. The CDR3 consists of 13 residues. In germline, CDR1 is SGHTA, CDR2 FQGNSA. The CDR3 DNA follows: TGTGCCAGCAGCTTAGGAGACACAGATACGCAGTATTTT. Protein sequence: CASSLGDTDTQYF.

This clonotype was observed at least ten times. The genes are TRBV4-1 and TRBJ1-2, with D unresolved. Between the trimmed V and J ends, which lost 0 bases and 4 bases, there was a span of 12 bases. The germline CDR1 and CDR2 sequences are MGHRA and YSYEKL. This CDR3 region has 15 residues. This CDR3 reads CASSQDNSLSYGYTF. CDR3 nucleotides: TGCGCCAGCAGCCAAGATAACAGCCTTTCCTATGGCTACACCTTC.